The source of this TCR beta chain is a study of identical twins. Each CDR3 protein gets one entry after TCRdb re-called the 5' RACE reads with MiXCR. The sample has about 100,000 distinct CDR3 sequences, 5.9% seen once. The table lists this clonotype with many counts. No antigen is known for it. J was trimmed by 5 bases and V by 5 bases; bases with no gene match: 7. The CDR3 is made up of 16 amino acids. Study-wide findings and caveats: Zero-insertion analyses could be partly confounded by invariant MAIT and iNKT cells. Alpha sequences that were out-of-frame and twin-shared showed an excess of low generation probability.

The chain uses TRBV12-3 or TRBV12-4 and TRBJ2-5, with 14 bases aligning to TRBD2. The clonotype originates from a woman between 45 and 65 years old in good health. The sample consisted of memory T cells sorted from blood. This CDR3 is CASSPGLAGGTETQYF. For the CDR3, the DNA is TGTGCCAGCAGTCCCGGACTAGCGGGAGGTACGGAGACCCAGTACTTC.